The clone carrying this T cell receptor (beta chain) occurred many times. The antigen is not known. This specimen comes from a study of identical twins. CDR1 is MNHEY and CDR2 is SVGAGI in the germline V gene. This CDR3 is built from 15 residues. Trimming cost V 2 bases and J 0 bases, with 8 bases left between them. Broader study findings: Where out-of-frame alpha sequences were twin-shared, they showed excess low generation probability.

Unique molecular identifiers were in the cDNA, with template-switch universal primer binding. TCRdb reprocessed the 5' RACE reads with MiXCR, giving one entry per CDR3 protein. Of some 710,000 distinct CDR3 sequences listed, roughly 6.2% are singletons. Sequencing used naive T cells sorted from blood. V and J are TRBV6-5 and TRBJ2-1; D is perhaps TRBD1 or TRBD2 (5 bases each). The receptor comes from a man younger than 35 in good health. This CDR3 is CASSYGGSSYNEQFF. Written as DNA, the CDR3 is TGTGCCAGCAGTTACGGGGGAAGCTCCTACAATGAGCAGTTCTTC.